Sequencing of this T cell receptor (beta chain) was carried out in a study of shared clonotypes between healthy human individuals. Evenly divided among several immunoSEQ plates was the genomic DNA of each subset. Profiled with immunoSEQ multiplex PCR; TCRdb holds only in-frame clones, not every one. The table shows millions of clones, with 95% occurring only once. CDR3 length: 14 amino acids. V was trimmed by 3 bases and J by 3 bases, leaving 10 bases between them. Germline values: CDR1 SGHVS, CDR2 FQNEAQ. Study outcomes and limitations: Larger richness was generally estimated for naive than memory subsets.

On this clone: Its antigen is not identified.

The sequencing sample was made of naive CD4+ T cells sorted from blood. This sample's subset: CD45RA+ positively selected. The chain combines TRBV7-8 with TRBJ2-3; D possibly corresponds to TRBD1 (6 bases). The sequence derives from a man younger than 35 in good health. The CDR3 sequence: CASSFPGVTDTQYF. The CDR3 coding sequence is TGTGCCAGCAGCTTTCCAGGGGTAACAGATACGCAGTATTTT.